What follows describes a single T cell receptor beta chain. Its cognate antigen is unknown. This record belongs to a study of cytomegalovirus exposure and HLA in healthy donors. Background on the study: According to later analysis, the same platform produced the 130 or so validation and 666 first-cohort repertoires. Whole-study results and caveats: There were fewer than 200 TCR beta chains listed as cytomegalovirus-associated. First-cohort TCR clusters were later found to tend to co-occur in the 120 or so validation repertoires.

V dropped 5 bases and J dropped 2 bases, with 11 bases sitting between them. Germline assignment: CDR1 SGHRS and CDR2 YFSETQ. The CDR3 totals 13 residues. Produced via immunoSEQ multiplex PCR; TCRdb's table is partial and in-frame only. Of 260,000 or so clones in the sample, around nine tenths are singletons; the top ten hold 0.92%. The sample comprised PBMCs. V and J are TRBV5-1 and TRBJ2-7, with D unresolved. The receptor was isolated from a woman aged 18-35 years in good health and CMV-seronegative. The CDR3 DNA sequence: TGCGCCAGCAGGTTCACAGATACCTACGAGCAGTACTTC. Translating it yields CASRFTDTYEQYF. The full variable domain, its missing parts supplied by reference TRBV5-1 and TRBJ2-7, is KAGVTQTPRYLIKTRGQQVTLSCSPISGHRSVSWYQQTPGQGLQFLFEYFSETQRNKGNFPGRFSGRQFSNSRSEMNVSTLELGDSALYLCASRFTDTYEQYFGPGTRLTVT.